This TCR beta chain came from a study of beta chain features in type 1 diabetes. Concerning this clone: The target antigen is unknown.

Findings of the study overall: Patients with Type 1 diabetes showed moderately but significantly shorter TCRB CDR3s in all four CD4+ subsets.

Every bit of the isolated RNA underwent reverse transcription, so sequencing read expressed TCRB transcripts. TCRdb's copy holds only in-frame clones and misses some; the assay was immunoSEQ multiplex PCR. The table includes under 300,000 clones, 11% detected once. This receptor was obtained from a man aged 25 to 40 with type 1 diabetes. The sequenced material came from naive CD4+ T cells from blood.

In DNA form, the CDR3 reads TGTGCCAGCAGCTTAGGTAGCGGCTCCTACAATGAGCAGTTCTTC. Translated, it gives CASSLGSGSYNEQFF. The rearrangement joins TRBV7-3 to TRBJ2-1; a weak D match, TRBD2 (6 bases). Trimming took 2 bases from V and 0 from J, leaving 8 bases between them. The CDR3 is 15 amino acids. From germline, CDR1 is SGHTA and CDR2 FQGTGA.